These 14 T cell receptor beta chains originate from one sample sequenced in a study of T cells after yellow fever vaccination. Each CDR3 protein is one row after TCRdb ran MiXCR on the 5' RACE reads. Of 450,000 to 550,000 distinct CDR3 sequences in the sample, roughly a fifth were seen once. The sample consisted of PBMCs, taken 15 days after the yellow fever booster vaccination. Source of these receptors: a man aged 30 to 45 who received the YFV17D yellow fever vaccine.

Remarks on this clonotype: As the CDR3 is not closed by the conserved phenylalanine or tryptophan, this likely results from a read error. The V gene is TRBV5-1, the J gene TRBJ2-1; TRBD1 is a possible D gene (7 bases). Trimming took 5 bases from V and 0 from J, leaving 15 bases between them. In germline, CDR1 is SGHRS, CDR2 YFSETQ. This CDR3 region has 16 residues. CDR3 in DNA: TGCGCCAGCAGGGAGGGGGCCACAAGCTCCTACAATGAGCAGTTCTAC. Translation gives CASREGATSSYNEQFY.

The V call is TRBV20-1, the J call TRBJ2-7; D is ambiguous. Germline CDR1 and CDR2: DFQATT and SNEGSKA (reference sequence). The CDR3 length is 15 residues. V was pared by 6 bases and J by 0 bases, with 18 bases between. The CDR3 nucleotides are TGCAGTGCGCCGTCCTACCATGGAAACTCCTACGAGCAGTACTTC. Protein sequence: CSAPSYHGNSYEQYF.

This clonotype was seen only a few times. This sequence joins TRBV5-1 and TRBJ2-1, with 9 bases identical to TRBD2. Germline CDR1 reads SGHRS; CDR2 reads YFSETQ. Trimming removed 0 bases from V and 6 bases from J; junction bases left unmatched: 4. This CDR3 has 15 amino acids. For the CDR3, the DNA is TGCGCCAGCAGCTTGGACAGCGGGAGGACCAATGAGCAGTTCTTC. This translates into CASSLDSGRTNEQFF.

The gene calls are TRBV7-2 and TRBJ2-1; the D gene is possibly TRBD2 (6 bases). CDR1 and CDR2 from the germline V gene are SGHTA and FQGNSA. The CDR3 is 15 residues long. V was trimmed by 5 bases and J by 0 bases, leaving 11 bases between them. The CDR3 reads CASSHGGGSYNEQFF. CDR3 nucleotides: TGTGCCAGCAGCCACGGGGGTGGCTCCTACAATGAGCAGTTCTTC.

This clonotype was seen only a few times. The chain uses TRBV5-6 and TRBJ1-1; possible D gene TRBD1, 5 bases. V gave up 0 bases and J gave up 0 bases, with 9 bases separating them. This CDR3 comprises 15 residues. The germline V gene encodes CDR1 SGHDT and CDR2 YYEEEE. CDR3 sequence: CASSLETDMNTEAFF. In nucleotides, the CDR3 is TGTGCCAGCAGCTTGGAGACAGACATGAACACTGAAGCTTTCTTT.

The genes are TRBV7-2 and TRBJ1-1; tentative D call: TRBD1 (6 bases). V lost 6 bases and J lost 4, with 12 bases in between. The CDR3 contains 13 residues. CDR1 is SGHTA, CDR2 FQGNSA, per germline. The CDR3 DNA reads TGTGCCAGCAGTTCATACAGGGTCACTGAAGCTTTCTTT. Translation: CASSSYRVTEAFF.

The chain links TRBV18 to TRBJ2-5, with D perhaps TRBD1 or TRBD2 (6 bases each). Germline V CDR1 and CDR2: KGHSH, LQKENI. V dropped 0 bases and J dropped 5 bases, with 10 bases sitting between them. The CDR3 has 14 residues. In DNA, the CDR3 is TGTGCCAGCTCACCACCGGGGGGCTCTGAGACCCAGTACTTC. This codes for CASSPPGGSETQYF. The full variable domain, in which reference TRBV18 and TRBJ2-5 provide the parts outside the CDR3, is NAGVMQNPRHLVRRRGQEARLRCSPMKGHSHVYWYRQLPEEGLKFMVYLQKENIIDESGMPKERFSAEFPKEGPSILRIQQVVRGDSAAYFCASSPPGGSETQYFGPGTRLLVL.

V gene TRBV19 combines with J gene TRBJ2-5; 9 bases align to TRBD1. The CDR3 is 14 amino acids. The V gene end was trimmed by 4 bases and the J gene end by 4 bases; junction bases not matched to a gene: 4. Germline CDR1 LNHDA, CDR2 SQIVND (reference sequence). The CDR3 sequence: CASSRATGGETQYF. The CDR3 DNA follows: TGTGCCAGTAGTAGGGCGACAGGGGGAGAGACCCAGTACTTC.

The chain links TRBV28 to TRBJ2-5; possibly TRBD1 for D (7 bases). The CDR3 runs to 13 residues. Germline CDR1 reads MDHEN; CDR2 reads SYDVKM. V lost 5 bases, J lost 5 bases, and 12 bases lay in between. The CDR3 protein is CASSAGQLETQYF. Here the CDR3 DNA reads TGTGCCAGCAGTGCGGGACAGTTGGAGACCCAGTACTTC.

This clonotype was recorded a few times. The chain joins TRBV29-1 to TRBJ2-5; 9 nucleotides match TRBD2. The length of the CDR3 is 13 residues. Germline lookup yields CDR1 SQVTM and CDR2 ANQGSEA. Trimming cost V 7 bases and J 3 bases; bases outside gene matches: 6. CDR3: CSAATSGEETQYF. CDR3 bases: TGCAGCGCCGCGACTAGCGGTGAAGAGACCCAGTACTTC.

A few counts support this clonotype. This rearrangement joins TRBV7-2 to TRBJ2-3; a weak D match, TRBD1 (5 bases). CDR3 length equals 13 residues. Trimming left V 3 bases short and J 14 bases short, with 18 bases between. Germline V gives CDR1 SGHTA, CDR2 FQGNSA. This chain's CDR3 is CASSLPGPTSSYF. The CDR3 DNA reads TGTGCCAGCAGCTTGCCAGGGCCGACATCATCGTATTTT.

The rearrangement joins TRBV29-1 to TRBJ2-2, with 9 bases lining up with TRBD2. Germline CDR1 SQVTM, CDR2 ANQGSEA. The CDR3 extends over 15 amino acids. V gave up 7 bases and J gave up 5 bases; unmatched junction bases: 11. CDR3 protein: CSGSFGSGSTGELFF. The CDR3 bases are TGCAGCGGGTCGTTCGGTAGCGGGAGTACCGGGGAGCTGTTTTTT.

The chain is built from TRBV4-2 and TRBJ2-3, with D perhaps given as TRBD1 or TRBD2 (6 bases each). The CDR3 is 16 amino acids. V was trimmed by 5 bases and J by 6 bases, leaving 21 bases between them. The germline V gene encodes CDR1 LGHNA and CDR2 YNFKEQ. In nucleotides, the CDR3 is TGTGCCAGCAGCTCCTTCGCGGGCGGAGGGGGGGATACGCAGTATTTT. As protein: CASSSFAGGGGDTQYF.

The genes are TRBV11-2 and TRBJ1-6; possibly TRBD1 for D (5 bases). There are 17 residues in the CDR3. The V and J ends lost 5 bases and 10 bases respectively, with 24 bases between them. Germline V lookup: CDR1 SGHAT, CDR2 FQNNGV. The DNA for the CDR3 is TGTGCCAGCAGCCCCTCTCCGAGCAGGGTTGGTCGATCACCCCTCCACTTT. Protein sequence: CASSPSPSRVGRSPLHF.